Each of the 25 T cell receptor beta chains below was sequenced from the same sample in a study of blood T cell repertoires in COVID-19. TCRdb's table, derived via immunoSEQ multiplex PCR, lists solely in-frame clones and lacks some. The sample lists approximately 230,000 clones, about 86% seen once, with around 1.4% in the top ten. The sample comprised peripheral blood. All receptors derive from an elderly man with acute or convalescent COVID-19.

In DNA, the CDR3 is TGCGCCAGCAGGACAGGGTCCTTAGGCACAGATACGCAGTATTTT. Encoded protein: CASRTGSLGTDTQYF. The genes are TRBV5-1 and TRBJ2-3; TRBD1 aligns across 7 bases. The ends lost 5 bases at V and 1 base at J; junction bases unmatched: 7. The CDR3 is 15 amino acids. The germline V gene has CDR1 SGHRS and CDR2 YFSETQ.

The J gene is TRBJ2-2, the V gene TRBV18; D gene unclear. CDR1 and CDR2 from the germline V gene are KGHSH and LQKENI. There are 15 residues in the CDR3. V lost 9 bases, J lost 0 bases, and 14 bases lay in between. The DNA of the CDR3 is TGTGCCAGTTCTATCATAGATACGAACACCGGGGAGCTGTTTTTT. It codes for CASSIIDTNTGELFF.

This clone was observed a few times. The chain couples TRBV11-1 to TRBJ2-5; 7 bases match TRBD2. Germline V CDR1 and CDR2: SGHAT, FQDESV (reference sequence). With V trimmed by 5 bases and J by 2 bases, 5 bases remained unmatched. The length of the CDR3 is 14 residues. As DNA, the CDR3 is TGTGCCAGCAGCACCCCGGGGGGTCAAGAGACCCAGTACTTC. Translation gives CASSTPGGQETQYF.

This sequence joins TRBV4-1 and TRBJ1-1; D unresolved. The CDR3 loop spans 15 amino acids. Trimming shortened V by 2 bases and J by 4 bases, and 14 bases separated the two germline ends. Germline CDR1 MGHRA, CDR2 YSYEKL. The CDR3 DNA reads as TGCGCCAGCAGCCAAACCCCCAACGCAGGCACTGAAGCTTTCTTT. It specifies CASSQTPNAGTEAFF.

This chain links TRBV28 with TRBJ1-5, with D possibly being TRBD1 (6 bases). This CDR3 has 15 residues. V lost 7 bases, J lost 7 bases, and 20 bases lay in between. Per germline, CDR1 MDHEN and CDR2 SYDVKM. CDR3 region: CASTPLGGRKQPQHF. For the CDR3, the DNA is TGTGCCAGCACCCCTTTGGGGGGGCGTAAGCAGCCCCAGCATTTT.

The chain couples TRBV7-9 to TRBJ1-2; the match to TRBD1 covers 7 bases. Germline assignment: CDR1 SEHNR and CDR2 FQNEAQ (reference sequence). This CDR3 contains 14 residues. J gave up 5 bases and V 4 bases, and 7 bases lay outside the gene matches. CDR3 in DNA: TGTGCCAGCAGCTCCGAACAGGGGAAGTATGGCTACACCTTC. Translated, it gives CASSSEQGKYGYTF.

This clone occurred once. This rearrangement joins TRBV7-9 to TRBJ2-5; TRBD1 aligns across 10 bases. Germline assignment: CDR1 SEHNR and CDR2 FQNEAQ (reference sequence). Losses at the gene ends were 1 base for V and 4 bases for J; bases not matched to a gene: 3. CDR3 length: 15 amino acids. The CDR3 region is CASSLGDRGGETQYF. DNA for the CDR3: TGTGCCAGCAGCTTAGGGGACAGGGGAGGAGAGACCCAGTACTTC.

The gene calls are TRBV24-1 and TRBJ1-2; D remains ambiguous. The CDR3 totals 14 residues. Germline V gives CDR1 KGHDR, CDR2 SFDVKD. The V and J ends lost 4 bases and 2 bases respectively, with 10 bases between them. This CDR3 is CATSEAGLNYGYTF. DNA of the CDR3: TGTGCCACCAGTGAGGCAGGTCTGAACTATGGCTACACCTTC.

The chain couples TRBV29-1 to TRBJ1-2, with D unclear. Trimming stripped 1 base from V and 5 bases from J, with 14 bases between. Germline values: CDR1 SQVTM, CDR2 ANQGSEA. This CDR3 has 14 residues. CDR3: CSVEVGVDGYGYTF. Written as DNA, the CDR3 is TGCAGCGTTGAAGTCGGGGTGGATGGATATGGCTACACCTTC.

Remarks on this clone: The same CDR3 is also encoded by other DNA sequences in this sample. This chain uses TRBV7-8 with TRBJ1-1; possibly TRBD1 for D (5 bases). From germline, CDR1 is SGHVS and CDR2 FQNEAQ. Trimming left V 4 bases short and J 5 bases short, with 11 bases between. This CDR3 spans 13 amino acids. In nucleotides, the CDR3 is TGTGCCAGCAGCTCAAGGCAGGGTACTGAAGCTTTCTTT. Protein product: CASSSRQGTEAFF. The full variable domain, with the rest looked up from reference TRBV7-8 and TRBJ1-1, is GAGVSQSPRYKVAKRGQDVALRCDPISGHVSLFWYQQALGQGPEFLTYFQNEAQLDKSGLPSDRFFAERPEGSVSTLKIQRTQQEDSAVYLCASSSRQGTEAFFGQGTRLTVV.

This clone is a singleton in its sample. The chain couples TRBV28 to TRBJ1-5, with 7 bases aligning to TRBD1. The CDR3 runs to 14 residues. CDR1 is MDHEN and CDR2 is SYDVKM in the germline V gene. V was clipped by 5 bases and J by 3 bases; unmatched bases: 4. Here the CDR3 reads CASSGTVDNQPQHF. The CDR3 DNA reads TGTGCCAGCAGTGGGACAGTAGACAATCAGCCCCAGCATTTT. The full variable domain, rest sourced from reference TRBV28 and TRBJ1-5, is DVKVTQSSRYLVKRTGEKVFLECVQDMDHENMFWYRQDPGLGLRLIYFSYDVKMKEKGDIPEGYSVSREKKERFSLILESASTNQTSMYLCASSGTVDNQPQHFGDGTRLSIL.

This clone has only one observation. The CDR3 here is CASSNPGYNEQFF. The CDR3 nucleotides are TGTGCCAGCAGTAATCCGGGATACAATGAGCAGTTCTTC. The chain recombines TRBV7-3 with TRBJ2-1; D perhaps matches TRBD2 (5 bases). Trimming took off 6 bases at V and 4 bases at J, with 10 bases between the two ends. The CDR3 length is 13 residues. Germline-derived CDR1 and CDR2 are SGHTA and FQGTGA. Full variable domain (remainder filled in from reference TRBV7-3 and TRBJ2-1): GAGVSQTPSNKVTEKGKYVELRCDPISGHTALYWYRQSLGQGPEFLIYFQGTGAADDSGLPNDRFFAVRPEGSVSTLKIQRTERGDSAVYLCASSNPGYNEQFFGPGTRLTVL.

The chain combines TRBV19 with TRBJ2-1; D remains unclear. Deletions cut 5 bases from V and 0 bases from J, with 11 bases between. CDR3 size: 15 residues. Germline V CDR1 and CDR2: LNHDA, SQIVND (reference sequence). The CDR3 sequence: CASSPIPSSYNEQFF. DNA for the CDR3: TGTGCCAGTAGTCCTATCCCGAGCTCCTACAATGAGCAGTTCTTC.

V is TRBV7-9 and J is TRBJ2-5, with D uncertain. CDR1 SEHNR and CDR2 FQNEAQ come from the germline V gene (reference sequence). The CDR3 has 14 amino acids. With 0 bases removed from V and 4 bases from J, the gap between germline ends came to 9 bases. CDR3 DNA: TGTGCCAGCAGCTTAGCAGGTGGCGGAGAGACCCAGTACTTC. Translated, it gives CASSLAGGGETQYF.

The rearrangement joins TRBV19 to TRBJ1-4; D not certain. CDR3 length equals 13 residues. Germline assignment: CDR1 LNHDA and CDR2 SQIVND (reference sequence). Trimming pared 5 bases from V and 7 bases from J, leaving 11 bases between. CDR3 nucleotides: TGTGCCAGTAGTCAGGTGTCCGGTGAAAAACTGTTTTTT. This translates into CASSQVSGEKLFF.

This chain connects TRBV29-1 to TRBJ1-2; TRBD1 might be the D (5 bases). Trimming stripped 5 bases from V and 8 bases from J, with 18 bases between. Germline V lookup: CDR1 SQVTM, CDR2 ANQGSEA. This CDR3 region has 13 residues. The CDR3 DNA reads TGCAGCGTTCTCGCTTGGGGGGATGAGGGCTACACCTTC. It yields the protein CSVLAWGDEGYTF. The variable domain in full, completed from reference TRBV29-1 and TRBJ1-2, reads SAVISQKPSRDICQRGTSLTIQCQVDSQVTMMFWYRQQPGQSLTLIATANQGSEATYESGFVIDKFPISRPNLTFSTLTVSNMSPEDSSIYLCSVLAWGDEGYTFGSGTRLTVV.

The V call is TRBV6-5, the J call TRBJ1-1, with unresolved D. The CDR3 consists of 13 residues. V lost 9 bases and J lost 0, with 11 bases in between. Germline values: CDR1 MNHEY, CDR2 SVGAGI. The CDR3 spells CASRENMNTEAFF. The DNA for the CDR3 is TGTGCCAGTCGGGAAAACATGAACACTGAAGCTTTCTTT.

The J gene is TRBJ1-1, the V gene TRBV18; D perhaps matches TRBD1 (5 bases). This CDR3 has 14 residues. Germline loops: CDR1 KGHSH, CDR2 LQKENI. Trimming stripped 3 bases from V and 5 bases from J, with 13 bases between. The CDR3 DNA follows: TGTGCCAGCTCACCGTCGGGGGGAATGACTGAAGCTTTCTTT. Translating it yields CASSPSGGMTEAFF.

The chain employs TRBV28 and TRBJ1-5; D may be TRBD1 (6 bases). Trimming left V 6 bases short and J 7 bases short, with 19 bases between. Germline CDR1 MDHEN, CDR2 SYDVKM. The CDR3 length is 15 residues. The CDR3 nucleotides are TGTGCCAGCAGATCTCTCACAGGGCTCTTACAGCCCCAGCATTTT. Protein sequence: CASRSLTGLLQPQHF.

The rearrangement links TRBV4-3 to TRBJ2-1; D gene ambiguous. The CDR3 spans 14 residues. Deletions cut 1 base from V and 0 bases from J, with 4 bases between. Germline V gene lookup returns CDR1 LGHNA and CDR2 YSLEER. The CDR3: CASSQAGSYNEQFF. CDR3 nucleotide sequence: TGCGCCAGCAGCCAAGCGGGCTCCTACAATGAGCAGTTCTTC.

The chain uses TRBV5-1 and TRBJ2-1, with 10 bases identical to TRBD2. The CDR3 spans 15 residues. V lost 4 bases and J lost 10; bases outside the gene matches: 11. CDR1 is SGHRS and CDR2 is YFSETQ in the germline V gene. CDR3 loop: CASSLTSGVLGEQFF. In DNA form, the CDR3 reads TGCGCCAGCAGCCTAACTAGCGGGGTCCTCGGGGAGCAGTTCTTC.

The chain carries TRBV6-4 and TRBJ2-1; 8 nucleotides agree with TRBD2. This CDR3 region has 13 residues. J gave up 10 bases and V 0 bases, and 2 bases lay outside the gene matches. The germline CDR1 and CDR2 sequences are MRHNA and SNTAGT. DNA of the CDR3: TGTGCCAGCAGTGACTCCACGGGGGGGGAGCAGTTCTTC. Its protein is CASSDSTGGEQFF.

The chain's CDR3 is CASSQDSTYNSPLHF. The CDR3 nucleotides are TGTGCCAGCTCACAAGACAGTACCTATAATTCACCCCTCCACTTT. The chain has TRBV18 and TRBJ1-6, with a weak D call TRBD1 (5 bases). The V gene's germline CDR1 is KGHSH and CDR2 LQKENI. The V gene lost 4 bases and the J gene lost 2 bases, with 9 bases spanning the gap. The CDR3 has 15 amino acids.

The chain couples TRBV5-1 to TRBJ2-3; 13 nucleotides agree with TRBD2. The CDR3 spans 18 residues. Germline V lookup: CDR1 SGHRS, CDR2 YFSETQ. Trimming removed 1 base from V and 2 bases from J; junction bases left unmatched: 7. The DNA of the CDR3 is TGCGCCAGCAGCTTGTGGACTAGCGGGAGCGCTATCACAGATACGCAGTATTTT. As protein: CASSLWTSGSAITDTQYF.

CDR3 region: CASSPDSPNQPQHF. The DNA of the CDR3 is TGTGCCAGCTCACCCGACTCCCCCAATCAGCCCCAGCATTTT. The chain couples TRBV18 to TRBJ1-5; the D is unclear. Germline CDR1 KGHSH, CDR2 LQKENI. The CDR3 spans 14 residues. Between the trimmed V and J ends, which lost 3 bases and 3 bases, there was a span of 9 bases.